The T cell receptor beta chain described here comes from a study of glioma-infiltrating T cells. This clonotype was seen many times. The iRepertoire nested amplicon-rescue multiplex PCR amplified TCR alpha and beta CDR3s from RNA. MiXCR, run by TCRdb on the multiplex PCR reads, gives a single entry per CDR3 protein. There are around 190,000 distinct CDR3 sequences in the sample; over 40% occur only once, and 4% to 6.5% lies in the top ten. The CDR3 has 14 amino acids. V was cut by 0 bases and J by 8 bases, with 11 bases left in between. The germline V gene has CDR1 SGHTA and CDR2 FQGNSA. The rearrangement joins TRBV7-2 to TRBJ2-1, with D perhaps being TRBD1 or TRBD2 (5 bases each). The source material was glioma tissue, nonneoplastic brain tissue, or PBMCs (not recorded which). The receptor's source is a human donor with low-grade glioma or glioblastoma, undergoing nonglioma brain surgery, or in good health (not recorded which). The CDR3 DNA sequence: TGTGCCAGCAGCTTAGCGCTGGGGGTAGATGAGCAGTTCTTC. Protein sequence: CASSLALGVDEQFF. The complete variable domain, with remaining parts taken from reference TRBV7-2 and TRBJ2-1, reads GAGVSQSPSNKVTEKGKDVELRCDPISGHTALYWYRQSLGQGLEFLIYFQGNSAPDKSGLPSDRFSAERTGGSVSTLTIQRTQQEDSAVYLCASSLALGVDEQFFGPGTRLTVL.